What follows is one TCR beta chain and its context. Its antigen is as yet unknown. The identical CDR3 is also encoded by other nucleotide sequences in the sample. This CDR3 contains 13 residues. Trimming took 2 bases from V and 4 from J, leaving 6 bases between them. The germline CDR1 and CDR2 sequences are SGHTA and FQGNSA. Here immunoSEQ multiplex PCR was the method, and the copy in TCRdb shows in-frame clones only, minus some. Of about 110,000 clones in the sample, approximately 90% are singletons; the top ten hold roughly 5.3%. This sample stems from a study of T cell responses to AZD1222 COVID-19 vaccine. Points from the study as a whole: Females outnumbered males among donors, who were mostly white British; clonal diversity was possibly underestimated.

The source was peripheral blood, collected on day 0 of AZD1222 vaccination. The TCR was taken from an adult in good health. This sequence joins TRBV7-2 and TRBJ1-5, with D hard to call. CDR3 nucleotide sequence: TGTGCCAGCAGCTTAAGAGGTAATCAGCCCCAGCATTTT. This gives the protein CASSLRGNQPQHF.